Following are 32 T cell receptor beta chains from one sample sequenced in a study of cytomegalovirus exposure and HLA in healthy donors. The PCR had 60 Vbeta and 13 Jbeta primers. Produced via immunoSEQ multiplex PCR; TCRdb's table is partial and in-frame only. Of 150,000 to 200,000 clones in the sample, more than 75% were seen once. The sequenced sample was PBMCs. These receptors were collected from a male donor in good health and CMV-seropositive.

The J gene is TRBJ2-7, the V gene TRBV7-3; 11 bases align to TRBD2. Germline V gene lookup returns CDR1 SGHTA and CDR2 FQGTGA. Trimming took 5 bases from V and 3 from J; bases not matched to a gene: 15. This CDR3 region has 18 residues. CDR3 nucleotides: TGTGCCAGCAGCCCAGGACAGGTACTAGCGGGAGATCTCTACGAGCAGTACTTC. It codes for CASSPGQVLAGDLYEQYF.

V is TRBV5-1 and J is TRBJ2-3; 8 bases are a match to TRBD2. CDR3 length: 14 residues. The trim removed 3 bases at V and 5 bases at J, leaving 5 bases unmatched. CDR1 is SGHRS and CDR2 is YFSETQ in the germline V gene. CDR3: CASSWTAGGDTQYF. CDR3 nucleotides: TGCGCCAGCAGCTGGACGGCGGGAGGAGATACGCAGTATTTT. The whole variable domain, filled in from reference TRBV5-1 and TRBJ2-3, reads KAGVTQTPRYLIKTRGQQVTLSCSPISGHRSVSWYQQTPGQGLQFLFEYFSETQRNKGNFPGRFSGRQFSNSRSEMNVSTLELGDSALYLCASSWTAGGDTQYFGPGTRLTVL.

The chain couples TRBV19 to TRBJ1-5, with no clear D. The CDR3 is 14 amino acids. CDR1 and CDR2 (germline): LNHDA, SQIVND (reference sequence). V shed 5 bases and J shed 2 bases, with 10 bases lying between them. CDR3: CASSYSSRNQPQHF. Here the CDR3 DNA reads TGTGCCAGTAGTTACAGTAGTCGCAATCAGCCCCAGCATTTT.

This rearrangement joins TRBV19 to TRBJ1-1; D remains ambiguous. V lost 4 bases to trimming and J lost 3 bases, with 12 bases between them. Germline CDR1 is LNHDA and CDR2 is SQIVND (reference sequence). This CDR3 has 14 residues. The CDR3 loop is CASSRVLADTEAFF. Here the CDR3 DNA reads TGTGCCAGTAGTAGAGTCCTGGCGGACACTGAAGCTTTCTTT.

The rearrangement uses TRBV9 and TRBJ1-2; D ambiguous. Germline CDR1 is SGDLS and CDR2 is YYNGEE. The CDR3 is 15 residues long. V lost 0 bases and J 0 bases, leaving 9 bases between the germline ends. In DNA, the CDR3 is TGTGCCAGCAGCGTAGGTCAGGCAGCTAACTATGGCTACACCTTC. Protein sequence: CASSVGQAANYGYTF. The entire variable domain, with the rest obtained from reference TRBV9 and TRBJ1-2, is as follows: DSGVTQTPKHLITATGQRVTLRCSPRSGDLSVYWYQQSLDQGLQFLIQYYNGEERAKGNILERFSAQQFPDLHSELNLSSLELGDSALYFCASSVGQAANYGYTFGSGTRLTVV.

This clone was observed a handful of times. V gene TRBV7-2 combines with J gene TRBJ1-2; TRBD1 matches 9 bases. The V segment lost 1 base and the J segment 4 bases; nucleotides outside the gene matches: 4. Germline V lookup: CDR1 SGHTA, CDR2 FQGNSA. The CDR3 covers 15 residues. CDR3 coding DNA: TGTGCCAGCAGCTTAGTGACAGGGGGGTCCTATGGCTACACCTTC. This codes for CASSLVTGGSYGYTF.

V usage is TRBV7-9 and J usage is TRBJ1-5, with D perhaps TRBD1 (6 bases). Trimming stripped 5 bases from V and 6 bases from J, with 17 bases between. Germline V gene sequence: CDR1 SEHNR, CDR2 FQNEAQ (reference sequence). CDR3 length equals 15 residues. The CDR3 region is CASSPAGGAGQPQHF. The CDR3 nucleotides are TGTGCCAGCAGCCCGGCGGGGGGCGCGGGTCAGCCCCAGCATTTT. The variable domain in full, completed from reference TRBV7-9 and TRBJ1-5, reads DTGVSQNPRHKITKRGQNVTFRCDPISEHNRLYWYRQTLGQGPEFLTYFQNEAQLEKSRLLSDRFSAERPKGSFSTLEIQRTEQGDSAMYLCASSPAGGAGQPQHFGDGTRLSIL.

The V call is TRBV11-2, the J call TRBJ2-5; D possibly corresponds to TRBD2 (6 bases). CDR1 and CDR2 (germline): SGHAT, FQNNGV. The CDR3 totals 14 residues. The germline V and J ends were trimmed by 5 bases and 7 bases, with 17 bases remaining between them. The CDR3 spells CASSLKSGVTTQYF. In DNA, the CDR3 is TGTGCCAGCAGCCTGAAGTCGGGGGTTACGACCCAGTACTTC. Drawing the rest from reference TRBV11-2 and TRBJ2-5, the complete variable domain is EAGVAQSPRYKIIEKRQSVAFWCNPISGHATLYWYQQILGQGPKLLIQFQNNGVVDDSQLPKDRFSAERLKGVDSTLKIQPAKLEDSAVYLCASSLKSGVTTQYFGPGTRLLVL.

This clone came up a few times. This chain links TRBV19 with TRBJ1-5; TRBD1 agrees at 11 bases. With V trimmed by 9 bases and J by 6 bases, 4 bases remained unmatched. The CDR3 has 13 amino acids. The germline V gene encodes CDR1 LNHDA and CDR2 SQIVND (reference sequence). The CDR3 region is CASRDRGFQPQHF. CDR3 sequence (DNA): TGTGCCAGCCGGGACAGGGGGTTTCAGCCCCAGCATTTT.

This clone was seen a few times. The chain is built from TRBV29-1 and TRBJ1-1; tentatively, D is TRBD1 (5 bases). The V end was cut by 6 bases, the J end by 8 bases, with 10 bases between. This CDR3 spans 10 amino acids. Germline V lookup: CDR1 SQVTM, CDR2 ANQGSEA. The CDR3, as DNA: TGCAGCGTGGATTGGGGCGAAGCTTTCTTT. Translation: CSVDWGEAFF.

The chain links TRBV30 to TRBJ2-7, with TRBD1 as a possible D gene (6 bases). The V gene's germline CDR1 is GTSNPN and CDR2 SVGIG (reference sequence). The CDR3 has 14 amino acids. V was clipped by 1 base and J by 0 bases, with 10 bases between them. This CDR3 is CAWSGTATSYEQYF. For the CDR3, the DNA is TGTGCCTGGAGTGGGACAGCTACCTCCTACGAGCAGTACTTC.

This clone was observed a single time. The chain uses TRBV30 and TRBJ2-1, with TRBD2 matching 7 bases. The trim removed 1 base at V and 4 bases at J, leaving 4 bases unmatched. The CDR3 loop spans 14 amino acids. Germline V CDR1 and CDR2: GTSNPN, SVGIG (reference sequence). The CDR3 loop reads CAWSAWTSYNEQFF. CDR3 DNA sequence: TGTGCCTGGAGTGCCTGGACTAGTTACAATGAGCAGTTCTTC.

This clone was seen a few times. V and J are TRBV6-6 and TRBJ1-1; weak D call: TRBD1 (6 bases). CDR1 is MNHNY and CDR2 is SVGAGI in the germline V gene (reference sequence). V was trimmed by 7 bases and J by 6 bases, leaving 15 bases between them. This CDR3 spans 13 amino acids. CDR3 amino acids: CASNRQANSEAFF. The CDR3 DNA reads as TGTGCCAGCAATCGACAGGCTAATTCTGAAGCTTTCTTT.

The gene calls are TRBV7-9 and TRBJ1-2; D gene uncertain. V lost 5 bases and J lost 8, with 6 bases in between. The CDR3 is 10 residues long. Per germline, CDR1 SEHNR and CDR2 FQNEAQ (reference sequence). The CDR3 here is CASSPEGYTF. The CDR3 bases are TGTGCCAGCAGCCCCGAGGGCTACACCTTC.

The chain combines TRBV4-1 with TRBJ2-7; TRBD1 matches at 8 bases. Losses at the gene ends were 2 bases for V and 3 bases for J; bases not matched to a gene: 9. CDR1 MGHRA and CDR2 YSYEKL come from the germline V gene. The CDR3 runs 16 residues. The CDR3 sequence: CASSQPGQGQGYEQYF. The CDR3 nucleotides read TGCGCCAGCAGCCAACCCGGACAGGGTCAAGGCTACGAGCAGTACTTC.

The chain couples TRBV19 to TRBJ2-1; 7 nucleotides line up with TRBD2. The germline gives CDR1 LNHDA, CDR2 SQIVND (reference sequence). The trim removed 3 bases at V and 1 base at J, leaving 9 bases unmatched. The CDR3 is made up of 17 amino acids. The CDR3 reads CASSMSERGSSYNEQFF. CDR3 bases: TGTGCCAGTAGTATGAGCGAGCGGGGCAGTTCCTACAATGAGCAGTTCTTC.

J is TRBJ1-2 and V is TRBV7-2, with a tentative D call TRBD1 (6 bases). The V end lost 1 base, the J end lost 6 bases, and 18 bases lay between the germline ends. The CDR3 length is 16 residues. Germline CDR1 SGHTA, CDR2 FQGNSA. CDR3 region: CASSLEGHLRGNGYTF. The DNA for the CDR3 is TGTGCCAGCAGCTTAGAGGGACACCTGCGAGGAAATGGCTACACCTTC.

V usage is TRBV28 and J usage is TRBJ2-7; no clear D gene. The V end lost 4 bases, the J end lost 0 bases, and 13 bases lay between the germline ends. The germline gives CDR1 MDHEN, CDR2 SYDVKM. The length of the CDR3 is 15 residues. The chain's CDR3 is CASSSGVKSSYEQYF. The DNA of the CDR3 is TGTGCCAGCAGTTCCGGAGTCAAGAGCTCCTACGAGCAGTACTTC.

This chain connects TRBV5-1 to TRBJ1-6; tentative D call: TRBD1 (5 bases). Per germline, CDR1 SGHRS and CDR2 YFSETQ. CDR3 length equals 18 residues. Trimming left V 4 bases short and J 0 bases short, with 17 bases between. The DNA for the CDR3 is TGCGCCAGCAGCCGTCTAACCCAGGGCGGCTCCTATAATTCACCCCTCCACTTT. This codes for CASSRLTQGGSYNSPLHF.

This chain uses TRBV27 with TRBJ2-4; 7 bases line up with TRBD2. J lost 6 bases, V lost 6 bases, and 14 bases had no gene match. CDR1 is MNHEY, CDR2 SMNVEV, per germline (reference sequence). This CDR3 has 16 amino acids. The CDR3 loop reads CASSAWFGEGTNIQYF. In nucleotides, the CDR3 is TGTGCCAGCAGCGCCTGGTTTGGGGAGGGTACAAACATTCAGTACTTC.

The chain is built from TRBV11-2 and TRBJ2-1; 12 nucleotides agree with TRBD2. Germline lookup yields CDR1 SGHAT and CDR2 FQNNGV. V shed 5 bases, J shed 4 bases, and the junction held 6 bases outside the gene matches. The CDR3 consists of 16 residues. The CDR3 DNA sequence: TGTGCCAGCAGCGGAGTACTAGCGGGAGGTTACAATGAGCAGTTCTTC. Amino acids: CASSGVLAGGYNEQFF.

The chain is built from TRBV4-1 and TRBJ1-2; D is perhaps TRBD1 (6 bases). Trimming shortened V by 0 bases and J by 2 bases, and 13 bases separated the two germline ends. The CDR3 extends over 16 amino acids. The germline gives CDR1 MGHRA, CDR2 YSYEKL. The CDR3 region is CASSQEGQGRNYGYTF. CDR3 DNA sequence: TGCGCCAGCAGCCAAGAAGGGCAGGGGCGGAACTATGGCTACACCTTC.

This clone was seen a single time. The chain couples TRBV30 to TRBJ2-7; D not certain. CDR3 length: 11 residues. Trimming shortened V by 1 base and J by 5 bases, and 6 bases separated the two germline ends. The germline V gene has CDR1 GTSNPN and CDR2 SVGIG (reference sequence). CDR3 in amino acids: CAWSAADEQYF. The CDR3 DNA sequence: TGTGCCTGGAGTGCGGCGGACGAGCAGTACTTC.

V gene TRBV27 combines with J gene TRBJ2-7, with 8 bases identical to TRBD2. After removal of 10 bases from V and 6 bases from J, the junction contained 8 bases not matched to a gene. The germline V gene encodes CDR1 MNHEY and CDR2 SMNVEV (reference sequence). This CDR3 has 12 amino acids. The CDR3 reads CATLGGGSEQYF. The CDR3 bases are TGTGCCACTCTCGGCGGGGGGAGCGAGCAGTACTTC.

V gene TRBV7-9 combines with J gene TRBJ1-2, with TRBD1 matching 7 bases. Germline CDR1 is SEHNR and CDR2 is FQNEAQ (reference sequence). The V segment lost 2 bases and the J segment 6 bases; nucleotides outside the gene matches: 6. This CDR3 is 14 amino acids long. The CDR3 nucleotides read TGTGCCAGCAGCTTAAGTGAGGGGGCAGATGGCTACACCTTC. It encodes CASSLSEGADGYTF.

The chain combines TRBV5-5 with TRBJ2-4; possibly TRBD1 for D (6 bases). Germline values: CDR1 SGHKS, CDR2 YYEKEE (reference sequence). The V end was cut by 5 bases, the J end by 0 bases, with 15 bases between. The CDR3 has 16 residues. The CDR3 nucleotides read TGTGCCAGCAGTCAAGGACAGCATCTAGCCAAAAACATTCAGTACTTC. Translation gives CASSQGQHLAKNIQYF.

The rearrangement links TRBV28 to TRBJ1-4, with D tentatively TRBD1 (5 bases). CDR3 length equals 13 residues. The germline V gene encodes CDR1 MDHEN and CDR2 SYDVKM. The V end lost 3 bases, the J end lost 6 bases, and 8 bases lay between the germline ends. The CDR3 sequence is CASSLGGDEKLFF. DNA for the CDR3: TGTGCCAGCAGTTTGGGAGGGGATGAAAAACTGTTTTTT.

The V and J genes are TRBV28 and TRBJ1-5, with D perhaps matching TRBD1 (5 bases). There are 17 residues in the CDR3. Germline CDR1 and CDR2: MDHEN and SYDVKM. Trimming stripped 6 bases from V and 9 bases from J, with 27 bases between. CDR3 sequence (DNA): TGTGCCAGCAGCGAAACCGGGACGGCCGGGGGAATGACGCCCCAGCATTTT. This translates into CASSETGTAGGMTPQHF.

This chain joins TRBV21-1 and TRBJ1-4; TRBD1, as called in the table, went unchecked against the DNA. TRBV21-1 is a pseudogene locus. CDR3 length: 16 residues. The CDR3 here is CASSIISGTANEKLFF. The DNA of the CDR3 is TGTGCCAGCAGCATAATCTCCGGGACAGCTAATGAAAAACTGTTTTTT.

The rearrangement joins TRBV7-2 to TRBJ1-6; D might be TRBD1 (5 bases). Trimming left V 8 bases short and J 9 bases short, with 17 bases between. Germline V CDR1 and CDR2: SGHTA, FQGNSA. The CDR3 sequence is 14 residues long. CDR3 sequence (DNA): TGTGCCAGCCGGGCCGGGACTCGCGGTTCACCCCTCCACTTT. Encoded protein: CASRAGTRGSPLHF.

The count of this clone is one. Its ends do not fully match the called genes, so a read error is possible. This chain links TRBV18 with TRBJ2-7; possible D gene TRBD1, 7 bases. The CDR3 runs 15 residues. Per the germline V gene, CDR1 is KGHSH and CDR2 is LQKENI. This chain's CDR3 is CASAPGAGGMYEQYF. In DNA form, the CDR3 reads TGTGCCAGCGCACCGGGTGCAGGGGGGATGTACGAGCAGTACTTC.

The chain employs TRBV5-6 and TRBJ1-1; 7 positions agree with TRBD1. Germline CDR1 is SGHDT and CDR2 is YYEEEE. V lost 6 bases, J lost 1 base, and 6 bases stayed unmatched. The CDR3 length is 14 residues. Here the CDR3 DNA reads TGTGCCAGCAACAAGGGGGCAGGGAACACTGAAGCTTTCTTT. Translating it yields CASNKGAGNTEAFF.